The T cell receptor (beta chain) under discussion was sequenced for a study of T cell responses to AZD1222 COVID-19 vaccine. Study summary: Pooled in the analysis were second doses at about 4 or about 12 weeks.

Study-wide findings and caveats: It should be noted that donors were predominantly white British and more often female, and clonal diversity was possibly underestimated. Baseline antibody screening turned up just six seropositive AZD1222 recipients.

Profiled with immunoSEQ multiplex PCR; TCRdb holds only in-frame clones, not every one. This table has 200,000 to 300,000 clones, 85% to 95% appearing once. Germline-derived CDR1 and CDR2 are SNHLY and FYNNEI. Deletions cut 0 bases from V and 7 bases from J, with 7 bases between. The CDR3 totals 13 residues. Concerning this clone: Its antigen is not identified.

The sequences come from peripheral blood, collected on day 0 of AZD1222 vaccination. The chain is built from TRBV2 and TRBJ2-1; D is unclear. The source of this sequence is an adult in good health. The CDR3 DNA follows: TGTGCCAGCAGTGAAGCAGGGCGGAATGAGCAGTTCTTC. This encodes CASSEAGRNEQFF.